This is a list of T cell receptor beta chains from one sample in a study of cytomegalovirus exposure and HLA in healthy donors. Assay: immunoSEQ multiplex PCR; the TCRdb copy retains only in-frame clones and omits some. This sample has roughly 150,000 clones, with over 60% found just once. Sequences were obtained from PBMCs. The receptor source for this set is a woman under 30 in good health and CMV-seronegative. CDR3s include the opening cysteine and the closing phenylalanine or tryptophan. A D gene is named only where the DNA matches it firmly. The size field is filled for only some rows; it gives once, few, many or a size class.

TGTGCCAGCAGTGGGGCTCCGGGCAATCAGCCCCAGCATTTT,CASSGAPGNQPQHF,.,TRBV2,few,TRBJ1-5
TGTGCCAGTACAACCCGCGGGGGGACTGGAGAGACCCAGTACTTC,CASTTRGGTGETQYF,TRBD2,TRBV19,.,TRBJ2-5
TGTGCCAGCAGTACCCCGACAGGGGGCGATAATGGCTACACCTTC,CASSTPTGGDNGYTF,TRBD1,TRBV28,many,TRBJ1-2
TGTGCCAGCAGTTTATCTCCTAGCTCCTACAATGAGCAGTTCTTC,CASSLSPSSYNEQFF,.,TRBV27,.,TRBJ2-1
TGTGCCAGCAGCTTGGCAGTTAGCGGGACTAGCCCGAATGAGCAGTTCTTC,CASSLAVSGTSPNEQFF,TRBD2,TRBV5-6,once,TRBJ2-1
TGTGCCAGCAGCCCCGGTAACAGGGTAAGGGTCTTC,CASSPGNRVRVF,.,TRBV6-6,.,TRBJ1-2
TGCGCCAGCAGCTTCGCTAGCGGGTTCGCTTCCTCCTACGAGCAGTACTTC,CASSFASGFASSYEQYF,TRBD2,TRBV5-1,.,TRBJ2-7
TGTGCCAGCAGTTTTCCAGGGATATCCTACGAGCAGTACTTC,CASSFPGISYEQYF,.,TRBV28,.,TRBJ2-7
TGCAGCGGCGGAACGGGGCGGGGAGATACGCAGTATTTT,CSGGTGRGDTQYF,.,TRBV29-1,few,TRBJ2-3
TGTGCCAGCAGTGCCACGGGGGACTTTAACGAGCAGTACTTC,CASSATGDFNEQYF,.,TRBV6-1,.,TRBJ2-7
TGTGCCAGCAGCGTAGATCGGGGGATGAGCTCCTACAATGAGCAGTTCTTC,CASSVDRGMSSYNEQFF,.,TRBV9,few,TRBJ2-1
TGTGCCAGCAGTATGGGGGCGCAGGGGGCGCTATTAAGTTCACCCCTCCACTTT,CASSMGAQGALLSSPLHF,TRBD1,TRBV28,.,TRBJ1-6
TGTGCCAGCAGCTTGCGAGGAATCCAGCCCCAGCATTTT,CASSLRGIQPQHF,.,TRBV5-6,.,TRBJ1-5
TGTGCCAGCAGTTACGTGAGCGGGTCCACTGAAGCTTTCTTT,CASSYVSGSTEAFF,.,TRBV6-5,.,TRBJ1-1
TGTGCCATCGGACAGGGGAAAAATCGTCGCTATGGCTACACCTTC,CAIGQGKNRRYGYTF,TRBD1,TRBV28,.,TRBJ1-2